The rows below give T cell receptor beta chains drawn from one sample of a study of blood T cell repertoires in COVID-19. Sequencing used immunoSEQ multiplex PCR; TCRdb keeps in-frame clones, though not all of them. The repertoire holds approximately 240,000 clones, with roughly nine tenths as singletons. Sequencing was done on a sample of PBMCs or T cells enriched from blood (not recorded which). Receptors were obtained from a woman under 40 with acute COVID-19. CDR3s include the opening cysteine and the closing phenylalanine or tryptophan. A D gene is named only where the DNA matches it firmly. Rows may omit the clone size; those that give it use once, few, many or a size class.

size: once
J: TRBJ1-2
D: TRBD1
V: TRBV5-1
DNA: TGCGCCAGCATACTAAGCCCGGGACAGCTAAACTATGGCTACACCTTC
CDR3: CASILSPGQLNYGYTF

size: -
J: TRBJ2-5
D: -
V: TRBV5-5
DNA: TGTGCCAGCAGCACTAACCCGGAGGCGCGCCAAGACCCCCAAGAGACCCAGTACTTC
CDR3: CASSTNPEARQDPQETQYF

size: -
J: TRBJ2-5
D: -
V: TRBV11-1
DNA: TGTGCCAGCAGCTCTCAACAGGGTTTTGGGGAGACCCAGTACTTC
CDR3: CASSSQQGFGETQYF

size: -
J: TRBJ1-5
D: TRBD1
V: TRBV2
DNA: TGTGCCAGCAGTGCGGGACAGGGAGGTCAGCCCCAGCATTTT
CDR3: CASSAGQGGQPQHF

size: once
J: TRBJ2-2
D: -
V: TRBV5-5
DNA: TGTGCCAGCAGCTTGCAGGGGCCGAACACCGGGGAGCTGTTTTTT
CDR3: CASSLQGPNTGELFF

size: once
J: TRBJ2-1
D: TRBD2
V: TRBV5-1
DNA: TGCGCCAGCAGCTTGGAGAGCGGGGGGCTGGATGAGCAGTTCTTC
CDR3: CASSLESGGLDEQFF

size: -
J: TRBJ1-1
D: -
V: TRBV18
DNA: TGTGCCAGCTCAAAGGACATTCTCACGGCGGAGGCTTTCTTT
CDR3: CASSKDILTAEAFF

size: -
J: TRBJ1-2
D: TRBD1
V: TRBV2
DNA: TGTGCCAGCAGTGCCTCGGGACAGGGGGCTGTAGACTATGGCTACACCTTC
CDR3: CASSASGQGAVDYGYTF

size: few
J: TRBJ1-4
D: TRBD1
V: TRBV27
DNA: TGTGCCAGCAGTTTAACGTCGTTGCAGGGGGTTGATGAAAAACTGTTTTTT
CDR3: CASSLTSLQGVDEKLFF

size: -
J: TRBJ2-1
D: -
V: TRBV21-1
DNA: TGTGCCAGCACCAAAGCCTACTCTATGATTTACAATGAGCAGTTCTTC
CDR3: CASTKAYSMIYNEQFF

size: -
J: TRBJ1-1
D: TRBD1
V: TRBV25-1
DNA: TGTGCCAGCAGTGAGAGACAGGGAAGGCGCGGCCGTCTCGGAAGGGCTTTCTTT
CDR3: CASSERQGRRGRLGRAFF

size: -
J: TRBJ2-5
D: TRBD2
V: TRBV11-2
DNA: TGTGCCAGCAGCCCACCGGCGGGAGGCCAGTACTTC
CDR3: CASSPPAGGQYF

size: -
J: TRBJ2-7
D: TRBD1
V: TRBV6-5
DNA: TGTGCCAGCAGGGGGACAGGGTTTGACGAGCAGTACTTC
CDR3: CASRGTGFDEQYF

size: -
J: TRBJ1-4
D: -
V: TRBV2
DNA: TGTGCCAGCAGACGACAGGCACCTGCAACTAATGAAAAACTGTTTTTT
CDR3: CASRRQAPATNEKLFF

size: -
J: TRBJ1-2
D: -
V: TRBV28
DNA: TGTGCCAGCAGTTACAACAGGGTGTACGGCTACACCTTC
CDR3: CASSYNRVYGYTF

size: -
J: TRBJ2-7
D: TRBD1
V: TRBV2
DNA: TGTGCCAGTAAAACGACAGGGGGTCGAGAGCAGTACTTC
CDR3: CASKTTGGREQYF

size: -
J: TRBJ2-7
D: TRBD2
V: TRBV29-1
DNA: TGCAGCGTCGCACTAGCGGCCTACGAGCAGTACTTC
CDR3: CSVALAAYEQYF

size: -
J: TRBJ1-3
D: -
V: TRBV18
DNA: TGTGCCAGCTCACCAACTTCCGGGGTCTCCGGAAACACCATATATTTT
CDR3: CASSPTSGVSGNTIYF

size: -
J: TRBJ1-3
D: -
V: TRBV27
DNA: TGTGCCAGCAGCCGGACAGCGGCAAGCGTACGTGGAAACACCATATATTTT
CDR3: CASSRTAASVRGNTIYF